This T cell receptor beta chain was obtained from a study of T cells in Graves' hyperthyroidism and ophthalmopathy (dated by TCRdb to about 2019). About the study as a whole: Peripheral blood samples were taken at the time of initial diagnosis, prior to any treatment. An independent validation cohort of around 19 hyperthyroidism patients and 17 patients who later progressed to ophthalmopathy tested prospective prediction of ophthalmopathy. Once sampling was done, hyperthyroidism patients were given methimazole at a starting dose of 30 mg daily, whereas ophthalmopathy patients were given high-dose intravenous methylprednisolone. To identify distinguishing TCR V-J signatures, a discovery cohort of about 100 patients was used, comprising 40 to 45 with Graves' ophthalmopathy and roughly 60 with stable Graves' hyperthyroidism. The 100 or so discovery patients were divided at random into training and test sets in a 7:3 ratio. The study also compared thyroid tissue and blood T-cell repertoires from a handful of Graves' hyperthyroidism patients. According to the paper, TCR Vbeta CDR3 sequencing was carried out on 120 to 150 peripheral blood samples, which came from fewer than 50 ophthalmopathy, 70 to 80 hyperthyroidism and approximately 17 progressor patients. What the authors observed across the whole study: Ophthalmopathy was separated from stable hyperthyroidism by a 13 V-J signature model, with over 85% sensitivity and just over 81% specificity obtained in cross-validation and 80%/75% obtained in testing. No statistical method was used to fix the sample size in advance, and group allocation was not hidden from the investigators. Most expanded thyroid clonotypes (frequency above 0.001) were also detected in blood, a finding suggesting that blood repertoires may reflect thyroid immune responses. In validation, the model predicted progression to ophthalmopathy with over 65% sensitivity and less than 75% specificity, a median of 6.5 months before onset.

The TCR beta CDR3 regions were amplified from the RNA transcripts. The TCR CDR3 was subjected to a first round of RT-PCR using the HTBI primer set and the Qiagen OneStep RT-PCR kit. Libraries were constructed in a second round of multiplex PCR, after which size selection and purification were performed. Libraries were sequenced paired-end with 100 bp reads on an Illumina HiSeq2000. The authors processed their data as follows. SOAPnuke was used to process the raw data, with reads discarded if the reads contained adapters or uncalled bases, had a mean Phred below 15, or lacked an exact constant-primer or identifier match. COPE v1.2.5 was used to merge the high-quality paired reads, and each unique nucleotide sequence was defined as a clonotype. Clonotypes were aligned to IMGT TRBV, TRBD and TRBJ reference segments using MiTCR v1.1. The analysis included only V-J combinations with a frequency above 0.0001, which together covered over 98% of the repertoires. A TCS score was defined as the ratio between F50 (clonal expansion) and ExV (chaos), using BLOSUM62-based TCRdist between CDR3 peptides within each V-J. Welch's t-statistics and random forest reduced several hundred V-J features to 13, which were used in a naive Bayes classifier (R e1071). TCRdb passed the public sequencing reads through fastp at Q25 and MiXCR, retaining productive beta sequences. Every distinct CDR3 protein forms one entry, paired with its most common genes and DNA. The V and J calls were not made by the authors but by TCRdb's processing. The sample table shows about 600,000 distinct CDR3 sequences, and more than 13% are seen once. The ten largest clones represent roughly 7% of the sample.

Concerning this clonotype: Its antigen is unknown. Per-base quality was not reported, and no clone a single base away is much larger than it.

V lost 2 bases and J lost 2 bases, and the count of bases not matched to a germline gene is 9. CDR1 and CDR2 were assigned from the germline V gene as SGHTA and FQGNSA. From the cysteine up to the phenylalanine, the CDR3 has a length of 18 residues. Of the read, only the CDR3 DNA is kept; its 54 bases are in frame from base 1. Ophthalmopathy patients had moderately to severely active disease, Clinical Activity Score of at least 3, NOSPECS grade of at least 4, and duration under 3 months. Exclusion was applied to patients with uncontrolled infections, other autoimmune diseases, pregnancy or lactation. Clinical symptoms, serum thyroxine and TRAb, thyroid ultrasound, and orbital computed tomography formed the basis for the diagnoses. PBMCs were separated from roughly 10 ml of fresh peripheral blood using Ficoll-Paque density gradient centrifugation. Total RNA was extracted with Trizol reagent, and quality was checked on an Agilent 2100 Bioanalyzer.

The chain joins TRBV7-2 to TRBJ2-6, and 7 junctional nucleotides match TRBD2. The source is a woman aged 18-29 years with Graves' ophthalmopathy. Sequencing used blood. CDR3 protein: CASSLRRGAGAGANVLTF. In nucleotides, the sequence is TGTGCCAGCAGCTTACGACGTGGCGCGGGGGCTGGGGCCAACGTCCTGACTTTC.